This TCR beta chain derives from a study of blood T cell repertoires in COVID-19. Study at large: Specimens from acute and convalescent COVID-19 originated in the United States, Italy and Spain. PBMCs, B-cell-depleted T cells, or T cells provided the cDNA or gDNA that made up the material.

Losses at the gene ends were 5 bases for V and 6 bases for J; bases not matched to a gene: 12. The CDR3 consists of 16 residues. Per germline, CDR1 SEHNR and CDR2 FQNEAQ (reference sequence). In the source study's methods: Amplification with reference gene primers provided the estimates of nucleated cell counts. The data were produced by immunoSEQ multiplex PCR, yet TCRdb's version contains in-frame clones alone and is incomplete. V and J calls and clone size are those listed in that table; D and trimming were worked out from the DNA. Of some 180,000 clones in the sample, 70% to 85% are singletons; the top ten hold 13%.

The origin of this receptor is a human donor in a cohort sampled during active COVID-19. The chain links TRBV7-9 to TRBJ2-1; the match to TRBD2 covers 8 bases. What was sequenced was peripheral blood. The CDR3 nucleotides are TGTGCCAGCAGCCCCCAGGCGGGAGGTCCCGGCAATGAGCAGTTCTTC. Protein sequence: CASSPQAGGPGNEQFF.